This is a list of T cell receptor beta chains from one sample in a study of regulatory T cells in long-lasting Graves disease. TCRdb called the multiplex PCR reads again in MiXCR, with one record for every CDR3 protein. Among under 800,000 distinct CDR3 sequences listed, around 17% were seen once. These data also formed part of another study, on T cells in Graves' hyperthyroidism and ophthalmopathy.

The material was peripheral blood mononuclear cells (PBMCs), obtained at new diagnosis, from a patient treated with antithyroid drugs. Receptor source: a woman aged 30 to 39 with Graves disease. CDR3s include the opening cysteine and the closing phenylalanine or tryptophan. The order of the fields is clone size, V gene, J gene, D gene, CDR3 DNA, CDR3 protein. D genes are given only for firm matches. The size entry is marked missing in some rows and otherwise reads once, few, many or a size class.

>NA|TRBV28|TRBJ2-5|NA
TGTGCCAGCAGCCAAGGCTGGGGGACGGCGGAGACCCAGTACTTC
CASSQGWGTAETQYF
>few|TRBV7-7|TRBJ2-5|NA
TGTGCTAGCAGCTTAGATGCCGTGAGTGTGACCCAGTACTTC
CASSLDAVSVTQYF
>few|TRBV11-2|TRBJ2-1|NA
TGTGCCAGCAGCCCCCAGGTGCTCCAAACCTACAATGAGCAGTTCTTC
CASSPQVLQTYNEQFF
>many|TRBV25-1|TRBJ2-7|NA
TGTGCCAGCAGTGGATGGGAGAGCTACGAGCAGTACTTC
CASSGWESYEQYF
>many|TRBV11-1|TRBJ2-3|TRBD2
TGTGCCAGCAGTCCCGGGACTAGCGGGCTTGATACGCAGTATTTT
CASSPGTSGLDTQYF
>few|TRBV20-1|TRBJ2-1|TRBD2
TGCAGTGCCCTGACTAGCGGGGGTTACAATGAGCAGTTCTTC
CSALTSGGYNEQFF
>few|TRBV5-1|TRBJ2-3|NA
TGCGCCAGCTTTTTGGCCCCCGGGGGAGATACGCAGTATTTT
CASFLAPGGDTQYF
>NA|TRBV12-5|TRBJ2-3|TRBD2
TGTGCTAGTGGCCGGGGGGGTACGCAGTATTTT
CASGRGGTQYF
>NA|TRBV10-3|TRBJ1-1|NA
TGTGCCACTCGAGCGAGGGAAGCGGCTGAAGCTTTCTTT
CATRAREAAEAFF
>few|TRBV7-7|TRBJ1-1|NA
TGTGCTAGCAGCTTAGCTGGTAGGGGGGGGTCTCTGAACACTGAAGCTTTCTTT
CASSLAGRGGSLNTEAFF
>many|TRBV12-3/TRBV12-4|TRBJ2-7|NA
TGTGCCAGCAGTTTATCTATGAGGAGCTCCTACGAGCAGTACTTC
CASSLSMRSSYEQYF
>many|TRBV28|TRBJ2-7|TRBD2
TGTGCCAGCACAGCCCGGACTAGCGTCTACGAGCAGTACTTC
CASTARTSVYEQYF